Listed here are 12 T cell receptor beta chains from one sample, sequenced in a study of blood T cell repertoires in COVID-19. The table came from immunoSEQ multiplex PCR; TCRdb's copy has only in-frame clones and leaves some out. The sample has approximately 230,000 clones, approximately 79% seen once. Sequenced sample: peripheral blood. These receptors originate from a woman aged 80 or older with active or convalescent COVID-19.

CDR3 coding DNA: TGTGCCAGCAGTTACACGGAGGTCACTGAAGCTTTCTTT. Translating it yields CASSYTEVTEAFF. The chain uses TRBV2 and TRBJ1-1; no definite D call. This CDR3 has 13 residues. V shed 5 bases and J shed 4 bases, with 11 bases lying between them. Per the germline V gene, CDR1 is SNHLY and CDR2 is FYNNEI.

The J gene is TRBJ1-2, the V gene TRBV10-3; D is possibly TRBD1 (5 bases). V lost 9 bases to trimming and J lost 8 bases, with 25 bases between them. The CDR3 is 15 residues long. Germline values: CDR1 ENHRY, CDR2 SYGVKD. CDR3 in amino acids: CAMSIDEGEVAGYTF. The CDR3 DNA follows: TGTGCCATGAGCATCGATGAAGGGGAAGTAGCCGGCTACACCTTC.

J is TRBJ2-3 and V is TRBV6-5, with D hard to call. The ends were cut back, 6 bases at V and 2 bases at J, with 6 bases in the middle. The CDR3 consists of 12 residues. The V gene's germline CDR1 is MNHEY and CDR2 SVGAGI. CDR3 protein: CASRTTTDTQYF. In nucleotides, the CDR3 is TGTGCCAGCAGGACAACCACAGATACGCAGTATTTT.

The chain combines TRBV12-3 or TRBV12-4 with TRBJ1-1; maybe TRBD1 (5 bases). V was shortened by 7 bases and J by 4 bases, with 13 bases between the two germline ends. This CDR3 comprises 13 residues. The CDR3 region is CASTLGEGTEAFF. CDR3 nucleotide sequence: TGTGCCAGCACCTTAGGGGAGGGCACTGAAGCTTTCTTT.

The rearrangement uses TRBV11-3 and TRBJ2-1; TRBD1 aligns across 8 bases. This CDR3 has 15 amino acids. V lost 4 bases and J lost 4; bases outside the gene matches: 6. Germline values: CDR1 SGHNT, CDR2 YENEEA. CDR3 region: CASSSGQVVYNEQFF. CDR3 DNA: TGTGCCAGCAGCTCGGGACAGGTTGTGTACAATGAGCAGTTCTTC.

The chain carries TRBV3-1 (or the pseudogene TRBV3-2) and TRBJ1-5; D is undetermined. The CDR3 is made up of 15 amino acids. Germline V CDR1 and CDR2: LGHDT, YNNKEL (reference sequence). V was shortened by 0 bases and J by 7 bases, with 13 bases between the two germline ends. The CDR3 nucleotides are TGTGCCAGCAGCCAAGATTATAGCCCCGGGCAGCCCCAGCATTTT. Translating gives CASSQDYSPGQPQHF.

The chain uses TRBV11-2 and TRBJ1-4; D is uncertain. The germline V gene encodes CDR1 SGHAT and CDR2 FQNNGV. The CDR3 loop spans 13 amino acids. Trimming removed 0 bases at V and 7 bases at J, with 6 bases between. In DNA form, the CDR3 reads TGTGCCAGCAGCTTAGAATCAGGTGAAAAACTGTTTTTT. Its translation is CASSLESGEKLFF. The variable domain in full, completed from reference TRBV11-2 and TRBJ1-4, reads EAGVAQSPRYKIIEKRQSVAFWCNPISGHATLYWYQQILGQGPKLLIQFQNNGVVDDSQLPKDRFSAERLKGVDSTLKIQPAKLEDSAVYLCASSLESGEKLFFGSGTQLSVL.

V gene TRBV5-1 combines with J gene TRBJ2-5; 8 positions match TRBD1. The ends lost 0 bases at V and 4 bases at J; junction bases unmatched: 8. CDR3 length: 16 residues. CDR1 SGHRS and CDR2 YFSETQ come from the germline V gene. The CDR3 loop is CASSLGAGGIGETQYF. CDR3 coding DNA: TGCGCCAGCAGCTTGGGGGCAGGGGGCATCGGAGAGACCCAGTACTTC.

The CDR3 loop reads CASSPSGGGSTYEQYF. The CDR3 bases are TGTGCCAGCAGCCCCTCGGGGGGCGGGTCGACCTACGAGCAGTACTTC. The chain has TRBV28 and TRBJ2-7, with a tentative D call TRBD2 (7 bases). Germline values: CDR1 MDHEN, CDR2 SYDVKM. V lost 6 bases and J lost 2, with 20 bases in between. The CDR3 is made up of 16 amino acids.

This chain uses TRBV6-5 with TRBJ2-2; the D gene is possibly TRBD1 (6 bases). V shed 2 bases and J shed 1 base, with 8 bases lying between them. Germline V gene data show CDR1 as MNHEY and CDR2 as SVGAGI. This CDR3 is built from 15 residues. CDR3 in DNA: TGTGCCAGCAGTTACACACAGGGGAACACCGGGGAGCTGTTTTTT. It yields the protein CASSYTQGNTGELFF.

The chain couples TRBV18 to TRBJ2-2; possibly TRBD2 for D (6 bases). Trimming stripped 0 bases from V and 6 bases from J, with 11 bases between. This CDR3 region has 15 residues. Germline V gene data show CDR1 as KGHSH and CDR2 as LQKENI. CDR3 residues: CASSPPQGGAGELFF. As DNA, the CDR3 is TGTGCCAGCTCACCACCCCAGGGAGGAGCCGGGGAGCTGTTTTTT.

The J gene is TRBJ2-2, the V gene TRBV28, with TRBD2 matching over 16 bases. The CDR3 extends over 18 amino acids. The germline gives CDR1 MDHEN, CDR2 SYDVKM. With 8 bases clipped from V and 3 bases from J, the junction kept 9 bases outside the gene matches. CDR3: CASVKGGLAGGYTGELFF. CDR3 nucleotides: TGTGCCAGCGTAAAGGGGGGACTAGCGGGAGGGTACACCGGGGAGCTGTTTTTT.